Sequencing of this TCR beta chain was carried out in a study of T cells in placental villitis. Concerning the study at large: The study compared placental TCR-beta repertoires across villitis of unknown etiology, gestational-age-matched unaffected controls, and infectious villitis to test an allograft-versus-infection hypothesis. Overall study results and their limits: Paraffin blocks contained small amounts of decidua, so some captured T cells, especially in controls, may have been decidual rather than villous infiltrates. Bulk tissue sequencing could not distinguish helper, regulatory or cytotoxic T cells, nor maternal versus fetal T cells, and excluded gamma-delta receptors. CMV-specific clone frequencies were lower in villitis of unknown etiology than in infectious CMV cases (around 0.001 vs 0.01), and villitis of unknown etiology did not differ from controls on this measure. Villitis of unknown etiology placentae showed higher clonality than controls (median about 0.05 versus 0.006, p=0.0025), indicating clonal expansion. Expanded clones in villitis of unknown etiology were largely private to each placenta, suggesting no single initiating antigen.

Concerning this clone itself: No cognate antigen has been identified for it. There are no base qualities to consult, and no much larger clone falls within one base.

Using the Amsterdam Criteria, researchers selected roughly ten placentae that carried a pathological diagnosis of high-grade villitis of unknown etiology. Significantly higher gravidity and parity and more prior miscarriages were observed in mothers with villitis of unknown etiology than in the control and infectious villitis groups. After delivery, placentae were collected and subjected to gross and histological evaluation prior to the selection of archival tissue. Five 10-micron scrolls were cut from each FFPE block, and DNA was isolated using the AllPrep DNA/RNA FFPE Tissue kit. DNA concentration and purity were evaluated by NanoDrop, whereas RNA quality was assessed on a Bioanalyzer. The immunoSEQ v4 bias-controlled multiplex PCR assay, performed blinded to group allocation, was used to amplify TCR-beta CDR3 regions from genomic DNA. To estimate the quantities of nucleated cells and T cells in each sample, reference gene primers were added alongside the TCR-beta primers. Sequencing of the libraries was performed on an Illumina MiSeq with a 100-cycle paired-end protocol. The study's own analysis went as follows. The immunoSEQ Analyzer software was used to calculate diversity and richness, with richness measured by iChao1 and clonality based on Pielou evenness and Shannon diversity (range 0-1, where higher values mean less diversity). Using confidence 3 and substitution 2, CDR3 amino acid sequences together with their V/J genes were queried against VDJdb for CMV, EBV and influenza A specificities. The Morisita-Horn index was used to measure TCR-beta amino acid clonotype overlap among the villitis of unknown etiology, infectious villitis and control repertoires. The source is immuneACCESS, and TCRdb retained only in-frame sequences with V and J called. Part of the clones is not carried over; for the studies checked, unresolved V genes explain less than half of this, and the remainder is unexplained. The V and J calls and clone size were taken over from that table, and D and trimming were inferred from the DNA. The sample contains roughly 2,000 clones, more than 70% of them found a single time. Jointly, the top ten make up over 9.5% of the sample.

Sample: placental tissue containing maternal and fetal cells. The receptor was isolated from a human patient with villitis of unknown etiology; the placental T cells may come from both mother and fetus.

The nucleotides are TGTGCCACCTCCGGGGGGGATACGCAGTATTTT. It encodes CATSGGDTQYF. The chain joins TRBV3-1 (or the pseudogene TRBV3-2) to TRBJ2-3; TRBD2 lines up with 7 middle nucleotides. CDR1 and CDR2 are drawn from the germline V gene (reference sequence): LGHDT, YNNKEL. The CDR3 has 11 amino acids, counting the end cysteine and phenylalanine. This entry keeps only the CDR3 DNA: 33 bases, framed from base 1. V trim: 10 bases; J trim: 6 bases; unmatched bases: 4.